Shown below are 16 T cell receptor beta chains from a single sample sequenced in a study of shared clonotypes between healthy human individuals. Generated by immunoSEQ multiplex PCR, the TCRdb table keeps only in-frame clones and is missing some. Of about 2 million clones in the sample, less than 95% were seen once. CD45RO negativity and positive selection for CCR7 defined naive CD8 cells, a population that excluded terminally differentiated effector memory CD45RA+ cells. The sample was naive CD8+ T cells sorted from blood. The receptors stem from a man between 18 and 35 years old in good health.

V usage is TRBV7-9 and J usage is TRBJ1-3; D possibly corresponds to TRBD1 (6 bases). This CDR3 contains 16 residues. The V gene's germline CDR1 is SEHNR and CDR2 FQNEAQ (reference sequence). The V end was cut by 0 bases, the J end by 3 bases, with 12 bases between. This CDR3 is CASSLAPTGLGNTIYF. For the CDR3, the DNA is TGTGCCAGCAGCTTAGCCCCTACAGGGCTTGGAAACACCATATATTTT.

This CDR3 is CATEENTEAFF. DNA for the CDR3: TGCGCCACCGAAGAGAACACTGAAGCTTTCTTT. The V call is TRBV10-2, the J call TRBJ1-1; no firm D call. This CDR3 is built from 11 residues. Trimming cost V 10 bases and J 1 base, with 7 bases left between them. In germline, CDR1 is WSHSY, CDR2 SAAADI.

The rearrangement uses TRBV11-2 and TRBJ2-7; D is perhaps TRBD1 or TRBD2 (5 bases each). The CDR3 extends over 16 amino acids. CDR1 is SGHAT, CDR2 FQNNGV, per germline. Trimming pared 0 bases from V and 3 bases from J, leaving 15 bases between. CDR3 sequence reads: CASSLDLGEGNYEQYF. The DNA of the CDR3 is TGTGCCAGCAGCTTAGATCTAGGAGAGGGGAACTACGAGCAGTACTTC.

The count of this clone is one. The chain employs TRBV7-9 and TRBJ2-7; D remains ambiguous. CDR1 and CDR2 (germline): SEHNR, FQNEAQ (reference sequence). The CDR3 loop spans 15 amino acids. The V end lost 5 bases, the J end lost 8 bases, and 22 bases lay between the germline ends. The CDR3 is CASSPSENPAGQQYF. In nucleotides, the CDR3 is TGTGCCAGCAGCCCCTCGGAGAATCCCGCCGGTCAGCAGTACTTC.

This chain's CDR3 is CASSLAGGLDNEQFF. The CDR3, as DNA: TGCGCCAGCAGCTTGGCGGGAGGGCTCGACAATGAGCAGTTCTTC. This sequence joins TRBV5-1 and TRBJ2-1; the match to TRBD2 covers 8 bases. The CDR3 has 15 amino acids. Germline CDR1 and CDR2: SGHRS and YFSETQ. V lost 0 bases to trimming and J lost 5 bases; unmatched junction nucleotides: 4.

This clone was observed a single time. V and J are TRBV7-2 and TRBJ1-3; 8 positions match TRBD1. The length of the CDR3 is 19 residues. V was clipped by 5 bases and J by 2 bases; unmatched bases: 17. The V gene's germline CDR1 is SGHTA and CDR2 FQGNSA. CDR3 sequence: CASSLRPDRGRPPGNTIYF. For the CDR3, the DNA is TGTGCCAGCAGCCTTAGGCCCGACAGGGGCCGCCCTCCTGGAAACACCATATATTTT.

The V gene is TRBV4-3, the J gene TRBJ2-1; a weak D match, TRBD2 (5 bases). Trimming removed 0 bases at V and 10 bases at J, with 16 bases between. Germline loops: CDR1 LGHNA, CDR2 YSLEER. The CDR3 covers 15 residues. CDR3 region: CASSQDLSVLWEQFF. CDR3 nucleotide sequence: TGCGCCAGCAGCCAAGATCTTAGCGTGTTATGGGAGCAGTTCTTC.

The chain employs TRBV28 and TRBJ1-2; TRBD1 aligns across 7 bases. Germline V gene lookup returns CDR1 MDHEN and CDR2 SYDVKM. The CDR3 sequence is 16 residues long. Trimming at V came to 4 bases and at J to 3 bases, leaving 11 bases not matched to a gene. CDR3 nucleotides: TGTGCCAGCAGTTCCCTCCTCGAGGGGGCCCACTATGGCTACACCTTC. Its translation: CASSSLLEGAHYGYTF.

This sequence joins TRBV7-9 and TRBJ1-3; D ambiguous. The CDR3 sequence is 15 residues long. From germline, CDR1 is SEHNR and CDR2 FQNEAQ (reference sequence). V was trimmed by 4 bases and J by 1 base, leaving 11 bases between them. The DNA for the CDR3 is TGTGCCAGCAGCTCCAAGTTCTTTTCTGGAAACACCATATATTTT. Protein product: CASSSKFFSGNTIYF.

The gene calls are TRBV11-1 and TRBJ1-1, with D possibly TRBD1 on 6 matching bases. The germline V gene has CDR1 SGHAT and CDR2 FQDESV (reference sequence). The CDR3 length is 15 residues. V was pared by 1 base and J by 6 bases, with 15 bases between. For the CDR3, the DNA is TGTGCCAGCAGCTTAGAGCGTAGGGGGTCCCCTGAAGCTTTCTTT. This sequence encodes CASSLERRGSPEAFF.

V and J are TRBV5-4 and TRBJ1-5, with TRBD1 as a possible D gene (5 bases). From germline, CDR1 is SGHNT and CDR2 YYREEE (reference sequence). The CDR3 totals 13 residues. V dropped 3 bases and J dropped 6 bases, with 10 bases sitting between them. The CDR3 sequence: CASSSSGGQPQHF. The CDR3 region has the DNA TGTGCCAGCAGCTCCTCTGGGGGTCAGCCCCAGCATTTT.

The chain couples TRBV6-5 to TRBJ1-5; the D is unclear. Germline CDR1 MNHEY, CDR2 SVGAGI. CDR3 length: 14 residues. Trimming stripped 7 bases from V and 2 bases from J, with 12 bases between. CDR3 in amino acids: CASTAGGGNQPQHF. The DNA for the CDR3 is TGTGCCAGCACGGCAGGAGGAGGCAATCAGCCCCAGCATTTT.

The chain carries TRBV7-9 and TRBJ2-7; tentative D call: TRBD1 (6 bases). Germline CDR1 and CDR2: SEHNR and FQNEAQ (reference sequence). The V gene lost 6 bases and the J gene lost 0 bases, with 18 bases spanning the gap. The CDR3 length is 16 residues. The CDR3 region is CASRPRDTGSSYEQYF. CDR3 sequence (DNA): TGTGCCAGCAGACCCCGGGACACCGGAAGCTCCTACGAGCAGTACTTC.

For the CDR3, the DNA is TGTGCCAGCAGCTCAGGAACGGTACGGAATGAGCAGTTCTTC. This translates into CASSSGTVRNEQFF. The chain joins TRBV7-9 to TRBJ2-1; D not resolved. CDR1 and CDR2 from the germline V gene are SEHNR and FQNEAQ (reference sequence). Trimming cost V 4 bases and J 7 bases, with 14 bases left between them. The CDR3 extends over 14 amino acids.

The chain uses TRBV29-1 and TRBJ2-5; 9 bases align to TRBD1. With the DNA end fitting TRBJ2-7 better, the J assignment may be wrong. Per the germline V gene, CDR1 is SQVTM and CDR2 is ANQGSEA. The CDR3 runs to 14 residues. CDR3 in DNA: TGCAGCGTAACTCCGGGACAGGGACCCTACGAGCAGTACTTC. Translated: CSVTPGQGPYEQYF.

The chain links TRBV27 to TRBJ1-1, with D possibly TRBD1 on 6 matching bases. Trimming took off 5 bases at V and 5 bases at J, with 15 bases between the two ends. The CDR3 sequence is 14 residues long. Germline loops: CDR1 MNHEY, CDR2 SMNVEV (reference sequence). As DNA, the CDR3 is TGTGCCAGCAGTGGGACACCCGATGGAACTGAAGCTTTCTTT. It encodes CASSGTPDGTEAFF.